This TCR beta chain is drawn from a study of hypomethylating agent response in myelodysplastic syndrome (dated by TCRdb to the early 2020s). Context from the whole study: Patients were treated with the hypomethylating agents azacitidine (8 of 11) or decitabine (3 of 11). Among the myelodysplastic syndrome patients in the cohort, under 10 were male and 2 were female. Patients had a mean age of about 70 +/- 6 years, and a diploid cytogenetic profile was the most common. TET2 mutation was identified most frequently, being present in about 45% of the 11 patients. Four or five patients did not respond, whereas roughly 6 responded with either complete response or hematologic improvement. Response was defined as complete response or hematologic improvement, and patients who met neither criterion were classified as non-responders.

This clone was observed a handful of times. The clone's antigen remains unknown. No base quality information exists; no much larger clone differs at one position. The library came from the immunoSEQ multiplex PCR assay. Each sample was run at survey resolution as two replicates of approximately 200 ng apiece, for a total of approximately 400 ng of DNA. Rearranged TCRB sequences in genomic DNA were detected with the hsTCRB kit using multiplex PCR primers targeting V and J genes. In the first PCR, the CDR3 region was amplified for approximately 30 cycles with the QIAGEN Multiplex PCR Kit. Sample barcodes and Illumina adapters were attached to each replicate during a second PCR lasting roughly 8 cycles. Pooled libraries were quantified with a QuantStudio 6 and the KAPA library quantification kit. About 15 pM of pooled libraries were sequenced on an Illumina MiSeq with 156-cycle single-end reads and a 15-cycle index read. As for the original processing: Of 168,753 unique clonotypes, roughly 1.6% were flagged by VDJdb annotation as previously reported viral-epitope-specific clonotypes. Raw reads were processed by the immunoSEQ Data Assistant and immunoSEQ Analyzer into normalized, annotated TCRB repertoires. BioAnalyzer and version 0.6.5 of the immunarch R package were the tools used for clonotype analysis. Before richness was estimated, every repertoire was downsampled to the clone count of the smallest repertoire. Fisher's exact tests classified clonotypes as expanded, contracted or novel, with novel meaning zero frequency before treatment. Significantly changed CDR3 beta sequences were clustered with GLIPH2 using simulation_depth=1000 and kmer_min_depth=3, and CDR3s shorter than five residues were excluded. TCRdb re-hosts the immuneACCESS table, in-frame sequences only. Its copies lack some clones; in the studies checked, an unresolved V gene accounts for under half of them, and the cause for the rest is not known. From that table come the V and J calls and clone size; the DNA was used to work out D and trimming. The sample table holds about 10,000 clones, of which 65% to 85% were seen once. The ten biggest clones cover roughly 4% of the sample.

General study outcomes and caveats: The healthy control donors were not matched in age to the MDS patients, and this mismatch could have affected the comparison between MDS and healthy donors. Whether the shared GLIPH2 clusters possibly recognize novel MDS antigens was not confirmed and still needs to be tested experimentally. Novel clonotypes emerged more often in responders, while non-responders showed more contracted clonotypes after treatment. After hypomethylating agent treatment, no significant change in richness, rarefaction diversity or clonality was seen, either across all patients or within response groups. Only approximately 10 patients were analyzed, so the study cohort was small.

Sequences MNHEY (CDR1) and SMNVEV (CDR2) are obtained from the germline V gene (reference sequence). Germline trimming amounts to 6 bases on V and 3 bases on J, with 9 as the count of junction bases outside the gene matches. The CDR3 sequence holds 16 residues, the cysteine and phenylalanine included. The DNA shown is the 48-base CDR3, in frame from base 1. T-cell subsets were not sorted, so the analysis was performed on bulk bone marrow. Immunosequencing of the TCR beta CDR3 regions was performed on bone marrow from approximately 10 myelodysplastic syndrome patients before and after hypomethylating agent therapy. Each patient contributed a baseline bone marrow plus two to three bone marrows at different post-treatment timepoints for longitudinal repertoire tracking. Whole bone marrow served as the source for genomic DNA extraction, with DNA quality checked using TapeStation, NanoDrop OneC and PicoGreen assays.

Recombination linked TRBV27 to TRBJ1-2, and TRBD1 aligns with 11 junction nucleotides. The source is a human donor with myelodysplastic syndrome. The sequenced sample was bone marrow, obtained before or after starting hypomethylating agent treatment for myelodysplastic syndrome (not recorded which). The CDR3: CASSPDRGRGDYGYTF. The sequenced DNA is TGTGCCAGCAGCCCGGACAGGGGGCGAGGGGACTATGGCTACACCTTC.